Below are 26 T cell receptor beta chains sequenced from a single sample in a study of metastatic and nonmetastatic thyroid tumors (TCRdb year 2020). Before undergoing thyroid surgery, none of the patients had been given any kind of treatment. Library prep was done by PCR. Sequencing used an Illumina HiSeq 4000. Using fastp at Q25 and MiXCR, TCRdb reprocessed the public reads and kept productive beta chains. This sample gives 45,000 to 65,000 clones in total; about 15% of them show up just once. The ten largest clonotypes hold about 2.7% of the sample. The sample consisted of blood. These receptors came from a female donor with papillary thyroid cancer or a benign thyroid nodule (not recorded which). Some clones in this sample may be carry-over from other donors' samples.

This clone came up a few times. The chain links TRBV6-1 to TRBJ2-3, with D unresolved. The V and J ends lost 6 bases and 5 bases respectively, with 12 bases between them. The CDR3 is 13 residues long. Looked up from germline, CDR1 is MNHNS and CDR2 is SASEGT. DNA of the CDR3: TGTGCCAGCAGACCCCCGTCCGAAGATACGCAGTATTTT. Translation gives CASRPPSEDTQYF.

This clone was observed many times. This chain links TRBV11-2 with TRBJ2-2, with 13 bases fitting TRBD2. Germline lookup yields CDR1 SGHAT and CDR2 FQNNGV. With V trimmed by 4 bases and J by 1 base, 9 bases remained unmatched. The CDR3 loop spans 19 amino acids. The CDR3 nucleotides are TGTGCCAGCAGCTCCCGACTAGCGGGAGGATTATTGAACACCGGGGAGCTGTTTTTT. Amino acid sequence: CASSSRLAGGLLNTGELFF.

Details on this clone: At one end the junction does not follow the germline gene, possibly because of a read error. V usage is TRBV20-1 and J usage is TRBJ1-2, with D possibly being TRBD1 (6 bases). Per germline, CDR1 DFQATT and CDR2 SNEGSKA (reference sequence). There are 13 residues in the CDR3. The CDR3 protein is CSAIIWGARGYTF. The CDR3, as DNA: TGTAGTGCTATTATCTGGGGGGCGAGAGGCTACACCTTC.

The genes are TRBV6-1 and TRBJ1-2; D not resolved. The CDR3 covers 13 residues. CDR1 is MNHNS and CDR2 is SASEGT in the germline V gene. The germline V and J ends were trimmed by 6 bases and 2 bases, with 10 bases remaining between them. In nucleotides, the CDR3 is TGTGCCAGCAGATCCCTAGGGAACTATGGCTACACCTTC. Its protein is CASRSLGNYGYTF.

V usage is TRBV10-3 and J usage is TRBJ2-1, with 8 positions matching TRBD2. There are 16 residues in the CDR3. Germline lookup yields CDR1 ENHRY and CDR2 SYGVKD. J was trimmed by 7 bases and V by 1 base; bases with no gene match: 9. CDR3 coding DNA: TGTGCCATCAGTGAGTTGGGACTAGTGGGAGGGAATGAGCAGTTCTTC. This encodes CAISELGLVGGNEQFF.

This clone is medium-sized by share. The V call is TRBV6-2 or TRBV6-3, the J call TRBJ2-7; tentative D call: TRBD2 (5 bases). Germline V gene sequence: CDR1 MNHEY, CDR2 SVGEGT. This CDR3 contains 14 residues. Trimming removed 2 bases from V and 2 bases from J, with 10 bases in between. As DNA, the CDR3 is TGTGCCAGCAGTTACGAGGGAGAGGCCTACGAGCAGTACTTC. Encoded protein: CASSYEGEAYEQYF.

This clone was seen repeatedly, ten times or more. J is TRBJ2-7 and V is TRBV6-6, with 8 nucleotides matching TRBD1. Germline CDR1 MNHNY, CDR2 SVGAGI (reference sequence). Trimming at V came to 0 bases and at J to 4 bases, leaving 8 bases not matched to a gene. CDR3 length: 16 amino acids. The CDR3 DNA is TGTGCCAGCAGTTACTCGACAGGGGAAATCGGTTACGAGCAGTACTTC. Its protein is CASSYSTGEIGYEQYF.

In this sample, this clone turned up a few times. The V gene is TRBV28, the J gene TRBJ2-7, with 7 positions matching TRBD1. Trimming removed 7 bases from V and 6 bases from J; junction bases left unmatched: 12. Per the germline V gene, CDR1 is MDHEN and CDR2 is SYDVKM. CDR3 length: 14 amino acids. The CDR3 loop reads CASKTLTGAGEQYF. The CDR3 DNA reads TGTGCCAGCAAAACCCTCACAGGGGCGGGCGAGCAGTACTTC.

This clone was detected many times. The chain has TRBV4-2 and TRBJ2-7; D not certain. Germline V gene sequence: CDR1 LGHNA, CDR2 YNFKEQ. CDR3 size: 15 residues. V lost 0 bases and J 2 bases, leaving 11 bases between the germline ends. In nucleotides, the CDR3 is TGTGCCAGCAGCCAAGAGAAAGCCGAGCCCTACGAGCAGTACTTC. Residues: CASSQEKAEPYEQYF.

V usage is TRBV19 and J usage is TRBJ1-2; no reliable D call. Trimming stripped 3 bases from V and 4 bases from J, with 12 bases between. The CDR3 spans 14 residues. Per the germline V gene, CDR1 is LNHDA and CDR2 is SQIVND (reference sequence). DNA for the CDR3: TGTGCCAGTAGTATCCATGGGCCGGGCTATGGCTACACCTTC. This codes for CASSIHGPGYGYTF. The variable domain in full, with the rest retrieved from reference TRBV19 and TRBJ1-2, is DGGITQSPKYLFRKEGQNVTLSCEQNLNHDAMYWYRQDPGQGLRLIYYSQIVNDFQKGDIAEGYSVSREKKESFPLTVTSAQKNPTAFYLCASSIHGPGYGYTFGSGTRLTVV.

Many counts were recorded for this clone. This rearrangement joins TRBV20-1 to TRBJ2-1; the D is unclear. The CDR3 extends over 12 amino acids. The V and J ends lost 3 bases and 2 bases respectively, with 5 bases between them. Germline-derived CDR1 and CDR2 are DFQATT and SNEGSKA (reference sequence). The DNA for the CDR3 is TGCAGTGCTAGCGGCCCCTACAATGAGCAGTTCTTC. Its protein product is CSASGPYNEQFF.

This clone was recorded at least ten times. The chain joins TRBV28 to TRBJ1-1; D possibly corresponds to TRBD1 (5 bases). The CDR3 extends over 14 amino acids. Germline V gene lookup returns CDR1 MDHEN and CDR2 SYDVKM. Between the trimmed V and J ends, which lost 2 bases and 0 bases, there was a span of 7 bases. CDR3 coding DNA: TGTGCCAGCAGTTTAACAGGCTTGAACACTGAAGCTTTCTTT. Protein: CASSLTGLNTEAFF.

This clone was counted ten times or more. The gene calls are TRBV7-8 and TRBJ2-5; no reliable D call. The CDR3 totals 11 residues. Trimming pared 5 bases from V and 7 bases from J, leaving 8 bases between. The germline gives CDR1 SGHVS, CDR2 FQNEAQ. The CDR3 DNA sequence: TGTGCCAGCAGCGCGTTGGGGACCCAGTACTTC. This translates into CASSALGTQYF.

This clone came up a few times. The chain recombines TRBV28 with TRBJ2-7; 7 nucleotides align to TRBD1. The CDR3 contains 12 residues. The germline CDR1 and CDR2 sequences are MDHEN and SYDVKM. With V trimmed by 7 bases and J by 7 bases, 7 bases remained unmatched. CDR3 region: CASNRQGWEQYF. CDR3 nucleotides: TGTGCCAGCAACAGACAGGGTTGGGAGCAGTACTTC.

This clone was counted ten times or more. The rearrangement uses TRBV30 and TRBJ1-5; D perhaps matches TRBD1 (6 bases). This CDR3 is built from 14 residues. CDR1 GTSNPN and CDR2 SVGIG come from the germline V gene (reference sequence). V lost 0 bases, J lost 5 bases, and 11 bases lay in between. The CDR3 DNA follows: TGTGCCTGGAGTGTACGGGGGCGATATCAGCCCCAGCATTTT. It translates to CAWSVRGRYQPQHF.

This clone has ten or more counts. V usage is TRBV20-1 and J usage is TRBJ2-7, with D maybe TRBD2 (6 bases). V was shortened by 1 base and J by 2 bases, with 15 bases between the two germline ends. The CDR3 covers 15 residues. Germline CDR1 reads DFQATT; CDR2 reads SNEGSKA (reference sequence). The CDR3 nucleotides are TGCAGTGCTAGAGCCTGGAGGGCTATCGCCTACGAGCAGTACTTC. Protein: CSARAWRAIAYEQYF.

This clone was counted many times. The rearrangement uses TRBV20-1 and TRBJ2-3; 8 nucleotides agree with TRBD2. Germline V gives CDR1 DFQATT, CDR2 SNEGSKA (reference sequence). V was pared by 5 bases and J by 3 bases, with 7 bases of the junction left unmatched. The CDR3 runs 14 residues. CDR3 DNA sequence: TGCAGTGCTGCTTCGGGGGGGCAGACAGATACGCAGTATTTT. It specifies CSAASGGQTDTQYF.

This clone was counted ten times or more. The rearrangement joins TRBV11-1 to TRBJ2-7; D is uncertain. This CDR3 is built from 13 residues. Germline V CDR1 and CDR2: SGHAT, FQDESV (reference sequence). V lost 3 bases and J lost 2, with 8 bases in between. CDR3 in amino acids: CASSFGLTYEQYF. The CDR3 region has the DNA TGTGCCAGCAGCTTTGGTTTGACCTACGAGCAGTACTTC.

This clone appeared many times. The same CDR3 also results from other DNA sequences found in this sample. J is TRBJ2-2 and V is TRBV7-6, with D perhaps TRBD2 (5 bases). The CDR3 length is 17 residues. Trimming shortened V by 3 bases and J by 6 bases, and 20 bases separated the two germline ends. Germline V CDR1 and CDR2: SGHVS, FNYEAQ. The CDR3, as DNA: TGTGCCAGCAGCTTCTCACCTGGACTCTCTCGGGCCGGGGAGCTGTTTTTT. Its translation is CASSFSPGLSRAGELFF.

This clone was counted ten times or more. The genes are TRBV19 and TRBJ2-3, with D maybe TRBD2 (7 bases). The germline V gene has CDR1 LNHDA and CDR2 SQIVND (reference sequence). The CDR3 is made up of 17 amino acids. Trimming removed 6 bases at V and 0 bases at J, with 19 bases between. The CDR3 loop is CASSLGGPGASTDTQYF. The CDR3 DNA reads TGTGCCAGTAGCCTCGGGGGGCCGGGGGCTAGCACAGATACGCAGTATTTT.

Points on this clone: A read error may produce the germline difference seen at one junction end. The gene calls are TRBV25-1 and TRBJ2-3; TRBD2 aligns across 10 bases. The CDR3 has 17 amino acids. Germline loops: CDR1 MGHDK, CDR2 SYGVNS. The CDR3 region is CASSGLAGDVVTDTQYF. CDR3 bases: TGTGCCAGCAGTGGGCTAGCGGGAGATGTTGTCACAGATACGCAGTATTTC.

In its sample, this clone was seen many times. V usage is TRBV18 and J usage is TRBJ2-3; 8 bases align to TRBD2. The germline CDR1 and CDR2 sequences are KGHSH and LQKENI. J lost 6 bases, V lost 4 bases, and 12 bases had no gene match. This CDR3 is built from 16 residues. The CDR3, as DNA: TGTGCCAGCTCACGAAGGGGACTAGTGATAGAGGATACGCAGTATTTT. Its translation is CASSRRGLVIEDTQYF. Using reference TRBV18 and TRBJ2-3 for the parts outside the CDR3, the full variable domain is NAGVMQNPRHLVRRRGQEARLRCSPMKGHSHVYWYRQLPEEGLKFMVYLQKENIIDESGMPKERFSAEFPKEGPSILRIQQVVRGDSAAYFCASSRRGLVIEDTQYFGPGTRLTVL.

This clone was observed many times. The V call is TRBV30, the J call TRBJ1-5; D gene unclear. V was trimmed by 2 bases and J by 1 base, leaving 6 bases between them. CDR3 length: 13 residues. The germline V gene has CDR1 GTSNPN and CDR2 SVGIG (reference sequence). CDR3 nucleotide sequence: TGTGCCTGGAGTATGGGGAGCAATCAGCCCCAGCATTTT. Amino acids: CAWSMGSNQPQHF.

The genes are TRBV20-1 and TRBJ2-7, with D perhaps TRBD2 (6 bases). Germline V gene data show CDR1 as DFQATT and CDR2 as SNEGSKA (reference sequence). Trimming pared 5 bases from V and 5 bases from J, leaving 13 bases between. The CDR3 covers 12 residues. The CDR3 is CSAPDSGDEQYF. Written as DNA, the CDR3 is TGCAGTGCTCCAGATTCGGGGGACGAGCAGTACTTC.

The V and J genes are TRBV30 and TRBJ2-5; 15 bases match TRBD2. The CDR3 runs to 16 residues. The V segment lost 2 bases and the J segment 5 bases; nucleotides outside the gene matches: 6. Looked up from germline, CDR1 is GTSNPN and CDR2 is SVGIG (reference sequence). CDR3 loop: CAWSPGLAGGPETQYF. The CDR3 DNA is TGTGCCTGGAGTCCAGGACTAGCGGGAGGGCCGGAGACCCAGTACTTC.

The rearrangement uses TRBV6-1 and TRBJ1-3; D gene unclear. V lost 6 bases and J 0 bases, leaving 12 bases between the germline ends. The germline V gene has CDR1 MNHNS and CDR2 SASEGT. The CDR3 consists of 15 residues. The CDR3 reads CASSADHSSGNTIYF. The CDR3 coding sequence is TGTGCCAGCAGCGCGGACCATAGCTCTGGAAACACCATATATTTT.